The 8 T cell receptor beta chains listed next were all sequenced from one sample in a study of response to subunit inactivated influenza vaccine. From the RT-PCR reads, TCRdb called clonotypes with MiXCR, one entry per CDR3 protein. The sample records roughly 700,000 distinct CDR3 sequences, roughly 13% being singletons. This specimen was PBMCs from blood, taken less than 15 days before vaccination. All receptors derive from a man between 45 and 60 years old who received an inactivated influenza vaccine.

This clonotype has more than one count but fewer than ten. The chain couples TRBV5-1 to TRBJ2-2, with TRBD1 matching over 7 bases. The CDR3 sequence is 16 residues long. V gave up 0 bases and J gave up 3 bases; unmatched junction bases: 5. The V gene's germline CDR1 is SGHRS and CDR2 YFSETQ. In nucleotides, the CDR3 is TGCGCCAGCAGCTTGGCCGACAGGGTGGACACCGGGGAGCTGTTTTTT. Its translation: CASSLADRVDTGELFF. The full variable domain, completed using reference TRBV5-1 and TRBJ2-2, is KAGVTQTPRYLIKTRGQQVTLSCSPISGHRSVSWYQQTPGQGLQFLFEYFSETQRNKGNFPGRFSGRQFSNSRSEMNVSTLELGDSALYLCASSLADRVDTGELFFGEGSRLTVL.

CDR3 DNA: TGTGCCAGCAACCCTGAGACTAGCGGTTCAGGGGAGACCCAGTACTTC. Amino acid sequence: CASNPETSGSGETQYF. V usage is TRBV27 and J usage is TRBJ2-5, with TRBD2 matching 9 bases. J was trimmed by 5 bases and V by 7 bases; bases with no gene match: 14. CDR3 length: 16 residues. The germline gives CDR1 MNHEY, CDR2 SMNVEV (reference sequence).

This clonotype turned up a few times. The V gene is TRBV25-1, the J gene TRBJ1-6; the D is unclear. This CDR3 spans 12 amino acids. Germline values: CDR1 MGHDK, CDR2 SYGVNS. V was trimmed by 3 bases and J by 9 bases, leaving 6 bases between them. The CDR3 region is CASSDGFSPLHF. Here the CDR3 DNA reads TGTGCCAGCAGTGACGGTTTTTCACCCCTCCACTTT. Full variable domain (outside the CDR3, taken from reference TRBV25-1 and TRBJ1-6): EADIYQTPRYLVIGTGKKITLECSQTMGHDKMYWYQQDPGMELHLIHYSYGVNSTEKGDLSSESTVSRIRTEHFPLTLESARPSHTSQYLCASSDGFSPLHFGNGTRLTVT.

This clonotype was found many times. The CDR3 DNA follows: TGTGCCAGCAGTCCATACAAGAACACTGAAGCTTTCTTT. It translates to CASSPYKNTEAFF. The chain uses TRBV6-2 or TRBV6-3 and TRBJ1-1; no clear D gene. Germline V lookup: CDR1 MNHEY, CDR2 SVGEGT. The CDR3 covers 13 residues. Trimming pared 5 bases from V and 1 base from J, leaving 8 bases between.

This clonotype was counted ten times or more. V gene TRBV25-1 combines with J gene TRBJ2-7; 10 nucleotides agree with TRBD1. The germline V gene encodes CDR1 MGHDK and CDR2 SYGVNS. With 4 bases clipped from V and 4 bases from J, the junction kept 4 bases outside the gene matches. The CDR3 covers 14 residues. DNA of the CDR3: TGTGCCAGCAGTGCCCGGACAGGGGGTTACGAGCAGTACTTC. It specifies CASSARTGGYEQYF.

The chain links TRBV9 to TRBJ2-3; TRBD1 matches at 7 bases. V trimming: 1 base; J trimming: 2 bases; junction bases outside the gene matches: 7. The CDR3 contains 16 residues. CDR1 SGDLS and CDR2 YYNGEE come from the germline V gene. This CDR3 is CASSVSGQSFTDTQYF. The CDR3 DNA follows: TGTGCCAGCAGCGTATCGGGACAGAGCTTCACAGATACGCAGTATTTT.

This clonotype was counted only a few times. Here the CDR3 DNA reads TGTGCCAGCAGCTTGGACGGTCCCGCGTCCGGGGAGCTGTTTTTT. Protein: CASSLDGPASGELFF. The J gene is TRBJ2-2, the V gene TRBV5-5; D not resolved. Looked up from germline, CDR1 is SGHKS and CDR2 is YYEKEE (reference sequence). The CDR3 is 15 residues long. V was trimmed by 0 bases and J by 6 bases, leaving 12 bases between them.

This clonotype showed up just a few times. V gene TRBV18 combines with J gene TRBJ2-7, with D maybe TRBD2 (6 bases). The CDR3 length is 15 residues. The V and J ends lost 5 bases and 4 bases respectively, with 18 bases between them. Germline V lookup: CDR1 KGHSH, CDR2 LQKENI. CDR3 protein: CASSELGLFSYEQYF. CDR3 sequence (DNA): TGTGCCAGCTCAGAATTGGGACTTTTTTCATACGAGCAGTACTTC.